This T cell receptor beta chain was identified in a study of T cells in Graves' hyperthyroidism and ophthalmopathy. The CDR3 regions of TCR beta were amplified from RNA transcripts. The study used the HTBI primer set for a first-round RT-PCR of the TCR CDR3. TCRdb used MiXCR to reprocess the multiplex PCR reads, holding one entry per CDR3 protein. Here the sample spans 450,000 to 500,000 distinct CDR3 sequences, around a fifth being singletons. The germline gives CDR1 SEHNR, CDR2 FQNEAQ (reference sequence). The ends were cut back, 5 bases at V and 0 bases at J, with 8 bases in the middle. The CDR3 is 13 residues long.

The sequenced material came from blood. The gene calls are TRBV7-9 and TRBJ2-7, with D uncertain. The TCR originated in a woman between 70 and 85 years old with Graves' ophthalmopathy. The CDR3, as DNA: TGTGCCAGCAGCCCGGTCGGCTCCTACGAGCAGTACTTC. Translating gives CASSPVGSYEQYF.